This TCR beta chain was obtained from a study of T-cell memory formation after mild COVID-19. TCRdb passed the 5' RACE reads through MiXCR, listing each CDR3 protein once. The table lists under 350,000 distinct CDR3 sequences, 15% to 20% of them singletons. The receptor's source is a man aged 18 to 30 who had mild COVID-19 (a few samples of this study predate the infection). Cell type and time point are not known. Sequenced material: PBMCs or a T cell subset sorted from them (not recorded which).

The CDR3 here is CASRQNRGNTGELFF. The CDR3 DNA is TGTGCCAGCAGGCAGAACAGGGGAAACACCGGGGAGCTGTTTTTT. This chain links TRBV7-9 with TRBJ2-2, with 7 bases identical to TRBD1. The CDR3 runs to 15 residues. V lost 6 bases and J lost 2; bases outside the gene matches: 6. The germline gives CDR1 SEHNR, CDR2 FQNEAQ (reference sequence).